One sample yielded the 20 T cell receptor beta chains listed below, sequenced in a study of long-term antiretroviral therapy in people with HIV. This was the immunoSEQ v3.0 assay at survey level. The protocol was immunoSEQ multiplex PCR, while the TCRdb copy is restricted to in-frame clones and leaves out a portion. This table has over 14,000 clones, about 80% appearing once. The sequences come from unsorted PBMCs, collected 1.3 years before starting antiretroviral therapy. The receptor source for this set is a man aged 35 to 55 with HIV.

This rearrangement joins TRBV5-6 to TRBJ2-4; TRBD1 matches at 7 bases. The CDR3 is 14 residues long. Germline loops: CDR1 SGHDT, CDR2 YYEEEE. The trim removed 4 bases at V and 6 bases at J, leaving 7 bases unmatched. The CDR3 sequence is CASSPRGPGNIQYF. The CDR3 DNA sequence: TGTGCCAGCAGCCCGAGGGGGCCTGGAAACATTCAGTACTTC. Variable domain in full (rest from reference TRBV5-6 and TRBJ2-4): DAGVTQSPTHLIKTRGQQVTLRCSPKSGHDTVSWYQQALGQGPQFIFQYYEEEERQRGNFPDRFSGHQFPNYSSELNVNALLLGDSALYLCASSPRGPGNIQYFGAGTRLSVL.

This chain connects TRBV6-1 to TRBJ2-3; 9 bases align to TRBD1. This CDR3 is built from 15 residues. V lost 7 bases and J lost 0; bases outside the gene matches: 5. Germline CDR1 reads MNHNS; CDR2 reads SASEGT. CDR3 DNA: TGTGCCAGCACCGGACAGGGGCTTAGCACAGATACGCAGTATTTT. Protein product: CASTGQGLSTDTQYF.

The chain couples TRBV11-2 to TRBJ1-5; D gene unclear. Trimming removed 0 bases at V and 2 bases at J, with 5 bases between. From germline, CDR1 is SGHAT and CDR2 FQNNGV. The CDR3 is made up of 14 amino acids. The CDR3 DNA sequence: TGTGCCAGCAGCTTAGAACCTGGCAATCAGCCCCAGCATTTT. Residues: CASSLEPGNQPQHF.

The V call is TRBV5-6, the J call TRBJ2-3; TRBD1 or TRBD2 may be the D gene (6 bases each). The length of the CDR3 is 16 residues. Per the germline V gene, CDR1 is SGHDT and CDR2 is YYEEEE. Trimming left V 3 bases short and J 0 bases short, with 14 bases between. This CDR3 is CASSSRGGWSTDTQYF. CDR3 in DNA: TGTGCCAGCAGCTCCCGAGGGGGGTGGAGCACAGATACGCAGTATTTT.

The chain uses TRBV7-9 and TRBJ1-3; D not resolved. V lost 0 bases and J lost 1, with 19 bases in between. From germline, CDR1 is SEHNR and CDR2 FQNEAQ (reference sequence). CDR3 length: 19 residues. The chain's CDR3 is CASSLARAILLKSGNTIYF. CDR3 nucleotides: TGTGCCAGCAGCTTAGCTAGGGCGATACTCCTGAAGTCTGGAAACACCATATATTTT.

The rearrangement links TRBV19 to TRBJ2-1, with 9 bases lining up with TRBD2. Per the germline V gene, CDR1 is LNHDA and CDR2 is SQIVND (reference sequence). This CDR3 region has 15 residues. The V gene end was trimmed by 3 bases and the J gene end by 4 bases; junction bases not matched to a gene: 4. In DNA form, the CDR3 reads TGTGCCAGTAGTATGATTAGCGGGGGATACAATGAGCAGTTCTTC. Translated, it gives CASSMISGGYNEQFF.

Written as DNA, the CDR3 is TGTGCCAGCAGTCATACGTCAGGGGAAACCTTC. This sequence encodes CASSHTSGETF. The V gene is TRBV5-6, the J gene TRBJ1-2, with D tentatively TRBD1 (6 bases). V was trimmed by 5 bases and J by 14 bases, leaving 16 bases between them. CDR1 is SGHDT and CDR2 is YYEEEE in the germline V gene. The CDR3 is 11 residues long.

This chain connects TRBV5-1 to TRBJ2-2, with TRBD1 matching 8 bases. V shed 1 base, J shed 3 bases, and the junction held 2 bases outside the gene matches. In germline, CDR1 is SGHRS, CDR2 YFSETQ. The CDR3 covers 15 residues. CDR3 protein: CASSLMTGDTGELFF. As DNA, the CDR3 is TGCGCCAGCAGCTTGATGACAGGGGACACCGGGGAGCTGTTTTTT.

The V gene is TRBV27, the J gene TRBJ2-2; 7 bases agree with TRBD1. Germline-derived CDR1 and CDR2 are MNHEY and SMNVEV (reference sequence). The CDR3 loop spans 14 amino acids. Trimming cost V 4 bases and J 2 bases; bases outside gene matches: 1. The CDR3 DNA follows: TGTGCCAGCAGTTGGGACAGAAACACCGGGGAGCTGTTTTTT. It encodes CASSWDRNTGELFF.

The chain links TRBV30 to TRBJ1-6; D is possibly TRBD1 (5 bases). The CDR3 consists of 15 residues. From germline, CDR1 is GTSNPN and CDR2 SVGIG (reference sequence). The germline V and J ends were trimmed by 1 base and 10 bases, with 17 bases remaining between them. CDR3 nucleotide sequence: TGTGCCTGGAGTGCAGGTCAGGGAAGACAATCACCCCTCCACTTT. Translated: CAWSAGQGRQSPLHF. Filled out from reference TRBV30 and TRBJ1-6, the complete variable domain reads SQTIHQWPATLVQPVGSPLSLECTVEGTSNPNLYWYRQAAGRGLQLLFYSVGIGQISSEVPQNLSASRPQDRQFILSSKKLLLSDSGFYLCAWSAGQGRQSPLHFGNGTRLTVT.

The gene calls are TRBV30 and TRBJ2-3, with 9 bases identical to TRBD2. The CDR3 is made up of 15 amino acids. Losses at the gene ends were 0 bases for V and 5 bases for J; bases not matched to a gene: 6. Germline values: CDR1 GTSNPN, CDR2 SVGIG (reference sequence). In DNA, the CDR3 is TGTGCCTGGAGTGTACTAGCGGGCATAGGAGATACGCAGTATTTT. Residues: CAWSVLAGIGDTQYF.

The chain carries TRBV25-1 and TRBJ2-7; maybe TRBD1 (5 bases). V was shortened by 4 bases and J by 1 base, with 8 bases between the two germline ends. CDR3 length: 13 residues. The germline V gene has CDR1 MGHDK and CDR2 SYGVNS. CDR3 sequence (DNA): TGTGCCAGCAGTGTTTCAGGGTCCTACGAGCAGTACTTC. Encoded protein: CASSVSGSYEQYF.

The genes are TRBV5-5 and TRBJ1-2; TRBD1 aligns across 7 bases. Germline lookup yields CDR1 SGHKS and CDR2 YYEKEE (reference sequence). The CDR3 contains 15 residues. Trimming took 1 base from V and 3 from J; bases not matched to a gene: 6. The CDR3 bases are TGTGCCAGCAGCTTGTCGACAGGGTCCCACTATGGCTACACCTTC. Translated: CASSLSTGSHYGYTF.

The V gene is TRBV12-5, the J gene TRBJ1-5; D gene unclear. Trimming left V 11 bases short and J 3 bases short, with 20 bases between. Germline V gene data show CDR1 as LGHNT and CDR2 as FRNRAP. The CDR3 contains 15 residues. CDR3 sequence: CASRRAGGSNQPQHF. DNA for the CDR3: TGTGCTTCCCGAAGGGCAGGCGGCTCCAATCAGCCCCAGCATTTT.

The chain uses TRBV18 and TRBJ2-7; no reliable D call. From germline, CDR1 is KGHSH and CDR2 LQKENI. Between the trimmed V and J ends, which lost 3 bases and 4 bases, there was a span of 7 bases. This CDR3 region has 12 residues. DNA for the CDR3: TGTGCCAGCTCACCCGGGTCGTACGAGCAGTACTTC. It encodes CASSPGSYEQYF.

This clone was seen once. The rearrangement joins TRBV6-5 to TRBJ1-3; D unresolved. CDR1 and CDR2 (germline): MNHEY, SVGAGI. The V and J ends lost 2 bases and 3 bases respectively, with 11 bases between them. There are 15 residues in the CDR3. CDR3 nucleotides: TGTGCCAGCAGTTACACCTACGGCTATGGAAACACCATATATTTT. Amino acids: CASSYTYGYGNTIYF.

The CDR3, as DNA: TGCGCCAGCAGACATACAGGAGACACCATATATTTT. Residues: CASRHTGDTIYF. The rearrangement uses TRBV5-1 and TRBJ1-3, with a possible D match to TRBD1 (5 bases). Trimming removed 5 bases at V and 8 bases at J, with 11 bases between. The CDR3 consists of 12 residues. CDR1 and CDR2 from the germline V gene are SGHRS and YFSETQ. Variable domain in full (rest from reference TRBV5-1 and TRBJ1-3): KAGVTQTPRYLIKTRGQQVTLSCSPISGHRSVSWYQQTPGQGLQFLFEYFSETQRNKGNFPGRFSGRQFSNSRSEMNVSTLELGDSALYLCASRHTGDTIYFGEGSWLTVV.

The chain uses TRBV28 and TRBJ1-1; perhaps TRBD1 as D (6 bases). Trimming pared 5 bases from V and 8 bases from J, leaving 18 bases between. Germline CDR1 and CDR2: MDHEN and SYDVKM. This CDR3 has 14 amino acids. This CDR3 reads CASSPLMGQKEAFF. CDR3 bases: TGTGCCAGCAGTCCCTTAATGGGACAAAAGGAAGCTTTCTTT.

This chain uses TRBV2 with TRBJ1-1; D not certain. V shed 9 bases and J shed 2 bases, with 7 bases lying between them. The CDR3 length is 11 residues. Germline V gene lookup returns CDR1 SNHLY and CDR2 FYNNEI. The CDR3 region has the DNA TGTGCCAGGGCGGCCAACACTGAAGCTTTCTTT. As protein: CARAANTEAFF. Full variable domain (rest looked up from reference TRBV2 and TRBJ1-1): EPEVTQTPSHQVTQMGQEVILRCVPISNHLYFYWYRQILGQKVEFLVSFYNNEISEKSEIFDDQFSVERPDGSNFTLKIRSTKLEDSAMYFCARAANTEAFFGQGTRLTVV.

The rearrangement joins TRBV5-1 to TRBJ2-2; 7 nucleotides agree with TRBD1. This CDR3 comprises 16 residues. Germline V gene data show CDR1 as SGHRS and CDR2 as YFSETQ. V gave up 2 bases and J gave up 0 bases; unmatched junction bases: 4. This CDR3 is CASSFRDSSNTGELFF. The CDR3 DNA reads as TGCGCCAGCAGCTTCCGGGACAGTTCGAACACCGGGGAGCTGTTTTTT.